The entry below gives a single T cell receptor (beta chain) sequence along with its context. The antigen remains unidentified. The data belong to a study of blood T cells in healthy people across ages. Trimming removed 0 bases from V and 3 bases from J, with 14 bases in between. CDR1 is DFQATT and CDR2 is SNEGSKA in the germline V gene (reference sequence). This CDR3 has 16 residues. A sample-barcoded 5' primer and a J-beta primer mix were used in a second PCR of roughly 6 to 12 cycles. Every individual sample yielded 2.5 million or more paired-end reads (each containing CDR3). TCRdb used MiXCR to reprocess the 5' RACE reads, holding one entry per CDR3 protein. The table has about 1,500,000 distinct CDR3 sequences, 28% seen once. Broader study findings: No conclusive comparison of naive versus antigen-experienced cells was possible with unsorted PBMCs. Age advanced and TCR beta diversity per million T cells fell, roughly linearly. When set beside aged donors, long-lived donors presented more naive CD4+ cells and higher diversity.

The V gene is TRBV20-1, the J gene TRBJ1-4; D is uncertain. The receptor's source is a young woman in good health. The material sequenced was blood. CDR3 region: CSARDLLGSSNEKLFF. CDR3 DNA sequence: TGCAGTGCTAGAGATCTCCTGGGGTCCTCTAATGAAAAACTGTTTTTT.